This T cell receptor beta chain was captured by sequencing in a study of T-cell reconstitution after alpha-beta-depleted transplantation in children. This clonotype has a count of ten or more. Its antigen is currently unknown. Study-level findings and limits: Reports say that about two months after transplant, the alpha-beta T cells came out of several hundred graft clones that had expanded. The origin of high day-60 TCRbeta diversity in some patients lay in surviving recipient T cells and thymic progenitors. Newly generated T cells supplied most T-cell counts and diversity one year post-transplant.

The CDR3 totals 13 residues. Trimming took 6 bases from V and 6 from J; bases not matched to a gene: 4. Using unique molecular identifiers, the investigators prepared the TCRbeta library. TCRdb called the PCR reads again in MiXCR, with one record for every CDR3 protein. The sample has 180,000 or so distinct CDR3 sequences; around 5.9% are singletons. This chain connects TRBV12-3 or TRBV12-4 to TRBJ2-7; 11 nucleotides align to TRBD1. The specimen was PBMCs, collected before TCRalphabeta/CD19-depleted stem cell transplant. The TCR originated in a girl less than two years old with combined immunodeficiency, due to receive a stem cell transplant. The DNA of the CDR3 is TGTGCCAGCAGGGGACAGGGGGAGACCGAGCAGTACTTC. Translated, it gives CASRGQGETEQYF.